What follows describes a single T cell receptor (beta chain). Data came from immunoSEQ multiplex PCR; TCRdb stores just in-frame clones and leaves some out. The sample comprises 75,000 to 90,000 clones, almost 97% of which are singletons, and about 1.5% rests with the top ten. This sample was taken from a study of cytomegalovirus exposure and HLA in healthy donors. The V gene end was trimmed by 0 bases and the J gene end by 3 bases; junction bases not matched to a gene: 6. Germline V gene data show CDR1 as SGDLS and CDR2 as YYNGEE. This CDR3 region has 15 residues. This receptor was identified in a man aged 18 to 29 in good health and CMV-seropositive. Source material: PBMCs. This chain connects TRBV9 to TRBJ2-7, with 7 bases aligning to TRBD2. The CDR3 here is CASSVGGGVIYEQYF. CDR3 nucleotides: TGTGCCAGCAGCGTAGGCGGGGGAGTCATCTACGAGCAGTACTTC.